The rows below give T cell receptor beta chains drawn from one sample of a study of CD8+CD57+ T cells in acquired aplastic anemia. In TCRdb, the reads were re-called with MiXCR into one record per CDR3 protein. The sample lists some 200,000 distinct CDR3 sequences, 65% occurring once. The specimen was sorted CD4+, CD8+, or CD8+CD57+ T cells (not recorded which) from PBMCs. All receptors derive from a human donor with aplastic anemia. CDR3s include the opening cysteine and the closing phenylalanine or tryptophan. The order of the fields is D gene, clone size, V gene, J gene, CDR3 protein, CDR3 DNA. D genes are given only for firm matches. Size is stated for part of the rows, as once, few or many counts, or as a class when the clone is expanded.

D: -; size: -; V: TRBV12-3/TRBV12-4; J: TRBJ1-2; CDR3: CASSLGGRLSSYTF; DNA: TGTGCCAGCAGTTTAGGGGGACGGTTGAGTAGCTACACCTTC
D: -; size: -; V: TRBV20-1; J: TRBJ2-7; CDR3: CSAPPGFTREQYF; DNA: TGCAGTGCTCCGCCGGGGTTCACTCGGGAGCAGTACTTC
D: -; size: -; V: TRBV2; J: TRBJ2-4; CDR3: CASRRGEGNIQYF; DNA: TGTGCCAGCAGGAGGGGGGAGGGAAACATTCAGTACTTC
D: -; size: many; V: TRBV6-1; J: TRBJ2-7; CDR3: CASSEGAGEQYF; DNA: TGTGCCAGCAGTGAAGGGGCCGGGGAGCAGTACTTC
D: TRBD2; size: -; V: TRBV7-2; J: TRBJ2-1; CDR3: CASSVSGGSYNEQFF; DNA: TGTGCCAGCAGCGTTAGCGGGGGGTCCTACAATGAGCAGTTCTTC
D: TRBD1; size: -; V: TRBV2; J: TRBJ1-5; CDR3: CASSDRDRYQPQHF; DNA: TGTGCCAGCAGTGACCGGGACAGATATCAGCCCCAGCATTTT
D: -; size: -; V: TRBV29-1; J: TRBJ1-2; CDR3: CSVFRGSYGYTF; DNA: TGCAGCGTTTTTCGGGGGAGCTATGGCTACACCTTC
D: -; size: few; V: TRBV7-3; J: TRBJ2-3; CDR3: CASSLSPDTQYF; DNA: TGTGCCAGCAGCTTAAGTCCAGATACGCAGTATTTT
D: -; size: -; V: TRBV24-1; J: TRBJ1-2; CDR3: CATSDQDKSGYTF; DNA: TGTGCCACCAGTGACCAGGACAAATCTGGCTACACCTTC
D: -; size: few; V: TRBV7-2; J: TRBJ2-2; CDR3: CASSSQSNTGELFF; DNA: TGTGCCAGCAGTTCCCAGTCGAACACCGGGGAGCTGTTTTTT
D: -; size: -; V: TRBV7-9; J: TRBJ2-2; CDR3: CASSSNHRVLFF; DNA: TGTGCCAGCAGCTCCAACCATCGTGTGCTGTTTTTT
D: TRBD2; size: -; V: TRBV20-1; J: TRBJ2-5; CDR3: CSAPSGAGTQYF; DNA: TGCAGTGCTCCCAGCGGGGCGGGGACCCAGTACTTC
D: -; size: -; V: TRBV2; J: TRBJ2-7; CDR3: CASNPGATYEQYF; DNA: TGTGCCAGCAATCCGGGTGCGACCTACGAGCAGTACTTC
D: TRBD1; size: -; V: TRBV19; J: TRBJ1-2; CDR3: CASSRDSYGYTF; DNA: TGTGCCAGTAGTCGGGACAGCTATGGCTACACCTTC
D: TRBD2; size: many; V: TRBV7-6; J: TRBJ2-1; CDR3: CASSSRMAGGPGEQFF; DNA: TGTGCCAGCAGCAGCAGAATGGCGGGGGGGCCGGGTGAGCAGTTCTTC
D: -; size: -; V: TRBV7-2; J: TRBJ2-5; CDR3: CASRSGQETQYF; DNA: TGTGCCAGCAGATCAGGCCAAGAGACCCAGTACTTC
D: -; size: few; V: TRBV9; J: TRBJ2-5; CDR3: CASSAEGGGIEETQYF; DNA: TGTGCCAGCAGCGCAGAGGGTGGCGGGATCGAAGAGACCCAGTACTTC
D: -; size: -; V: TRBV19; J: TRBJ1-2; CDR3: CASSHGAVAGYTF; DNA: TGTGCCAGTAGTCACGGGGCGGTGGCTGGCTACACCTTC
D: TRBD2; size: once; V: TRBV29-1; J: TRBJ2-2; CDR3: CSVPGLAGGGTGELFF; DNA: TGCAGCGTTCCGGGACTAGCGGGAGGTGGGACCGGGGAGCTGTTTTTT
D: TRBD1; size: few; V: TRBV7-9; J: TRBJ2-7; CDR3: CASSRTGVDYEQYF; DNA: TGTGCCAGCAGCCGAACAGGGGTAGACTACGAGCAGTACTTC
D: TRBD2; size: -; V: TRBV7-2; J: TRBJ2-3; CDR3: CASSLVRLAGSTSTDTQYF; DNA: TGTGCCAGCAGCTTGGTTAGATTAGCGGGGTCGACTAGCACAGATACGCAGTATTTT
D: -; size: -; V: TRBV2; J: TRBJ1-3; CDR3: CASSEGVSSGNTIYF; DNA: TGTGCCAGCAGTGAAGGTGTCAGTTCAGGAAACACCATATATTTT
D: -; size: -; V: TRBV19; J: TRBJ1-6; CDR3: CASSIVGLNSPLHF; DNA: TGTGCCAGTAGTATAGTGGGGTTAAATTCACCCCTCCACTTT
D: -; size: -; V: TRBV2; J: TRBJ2-7; CDR3: CASWDRLAVEQYF; DNA: TGTGCCAGCTGGGACCGGCTTGCAGTCGAGCAGTACTTC
D: -; size: once; V: TRBV7-9; J: TRBJ2-7; CDR3: CASSSLDSYEQYF; DNA: TGTGCCAGCAGCAGCCTGGACTCCTACGAGCAGTACTTC
D: TRBD1; size: few; V: TRBV7-9; J: TRBJ2-7; CDR3: CASSPNQGAGEQYF; DNA: TGTGCCAGCAGCCCCAACCAGGGGGCCGGGGAGCAGTACTTC
D: TRBD2; size: -; V: TRBV24-1; J: TRBJ2-3; CDR3: CATSDFLAGGTDTQYF; DNA: TGTGCCACCAGTGATTTCCTAGCGGGAGGAACGGATACGCAGTATTTT
D: TRBD1; size: -; V: TRBV7-6; J: TRBJ2-2; CDR3: CASSLGEDRGRSGELFF; DNA: TGTGCCAGCAGCCTCGGAGAGGACAGGGGGCGATCCGGGGAGCTGTTTTTT
D: -; size: -; V: TRBV5-5; J: TRBJ1-5; CDR3: CASSLMAMSNQPQHF; DNA: TGTGCCAGCAGCTTGATGGCTATGAGCAATCAGCCCCAGCATTTT
D: -; size: -; V: TRBV7-3; J: TRBJ1-6; CDR3: CASKPGGNSPLHF; DNA: TGTGCCAGCAAACCCGGGGGAAATTCACCCCTCCACTTT
D: -; size: -; V: TRBV7-3; J: TRBJ1-6; CDR3: CASNVQGSPLHF; DNA: TGTGCCAGCAACGTACAGGGATCACCCCTCCACTTT
D: -; size: -; V: TRBV12-3/TRBV12-4; J: TRBJ1-2; CDR3: CASSTTPARLTF; DNA: TGTGCCAGCAGTACAACTCCAGCGCGACTTACCTTC
D: -; size: once; V: TRBV9; J: TRBJ2-1; CDR3: CASSVKVSSYNEQFF; DNA: TGTGCCAGCAGCGTAAAGGTTAGCTCCTACAATGAGCAGTTCTTC
D: TRBD2; size: many; V: TRBV20-1; J: TRBJ2-1; CDR3: CSARWGGTRDNNEQFF; DNA: TGCAGTGCTAGATGGGGGGGGACTAGAGACAACAATGAGCAGTTCTTC
D: TRBD1; size: -; V: TRBV10-3; J: TRBJ1-1; CDR3: CAISSTGADTEAFF; DNA: TGTGCCATCAGTTCAACAGGGGCAGACACTGAAGCTTTCTTT
D: TRBD2; size: -; V: TRBV7-9; J: TRBJ2-3; CDR3: CASSTGLADITDTQYF; DNA: TGTGCCAGCAGCACGGGACTAGCGGACATCACAGATACGCAGTATTTT
D: -; size: -; V: TRBV7-9; J: TRBJ1-2; CDR3: CASSVGNNYGYTF; DNA: TGTGCCAGCAGCGTAGGGAATAACTATGGCTACACCTTC
D: TRBD1; size: -; V: TRBV20-1; J: TRBJ1-1; CDR3: CSVQQGDTEAFF; DNA: TGCAGTGTACAACAGGGGGACACTGAAGCTTTCTTT
D: -; size: -; V: TRBV19; J: TRBJ2-3; CDR3: CASSRAVVGTDTQYF; DNA: TGTGCCAGTAGTCGGGCAGTAGTTGGCACAGATACGCAGTATTTT
D: TRBD1; size: once; V: TRBV7-8; J: TRBJ2-7; CDR3: CAGSSRQGTYEQYF; DNA: TGTGCCGGCAGCAGCAGACAGGGTACCTACGAGCAGTACTTC
D: -; size: -; V: TRBV11-3; J: TRBJ2-3; CDR3: CASSLGHREFTDTQYF; DNA: TGTGCCAGCAGCTTAGGGCACAGGGAATTCACAGATACGCAGTATTTT
D: -; size: -; V: TRBV14; J: TRBJ2-3; CDR3: CASTQGTNTDTQYF; DNA: TGTGCCAGCACGCAGGGGACTAACACGGATACGCAGTATTTT
D: -; size: many; V: TRBV7-9; J: TRBJ2-1; CDR3: CASSSSDPYNEQFF; DNA: TGTGCCAGCAGCTCCTCGGACCCATACAATGAGCAGTTCTTC
D: -; size: -; V: TRBV19; J: TRBJ2-4; CDR3: CASSSLSERHIQYF; DNA: TGTGCCAGTAGTAGCCTCAGTGAACGGCACATTCAGTACTTC
D: -; size: -; V: TRBV20-1; J: TRBJ1-5; CDR3: CSVHLPGASSNQPQHF; DNA: TGCAGTGTTCATTTGCCAGGGGCCTCTAGCAATCAGCCCCAGCATTTT
D: TRBD2; size: -; V: TRBV19; J: TRBJ2-4; CDR3: CASSPESGGLVKNIQYF; DNA: TGTGCCAGTAGTCCAGAGTCGGGGGGACTAGTAAAGAACATTCAGTACTTC
D: TRBD1; size: few; V: TRBV6-5; J: TRBJ2-5; CDR3: CASRAGQGRETQYF; DNA: TGTGCCAGCAGGGCAGGACAGGGTAGGGAGACCCAGTACTTC
D: -; size: -; V: TRBV20-1; J: TRBJ1-1; CDR3: CSAGMNRGGGRAEAFF; DNA: TGCAGTGCTGGGATGAATAGGGGAGGGGGTCGGGCTGAAGCTTTCTTT
D: TRBD1; size: -; V: TRBV19; J: TRBJ1-2; CDR3: CASAGTGINYGYTF; DNA: TGTGCCAGCGCCGGGACAGGGATTAACTATGGCTACACCTTC
D: -; size: few; V: TRBV24-1; J: TRBJ2-7; CDR3: CATSLTGQIDYEQYF; DNA: TGTGCCACCAGTTTAACGGGACAAATTGACTACGAGCAGTACTTC
D: -; size: many; V: TRBV9; J: TRBJ2-2; CDR3: CASGGAGELFF; DNA: TGTGCCAGCGGGGGAGCCGGGGAGCTGTTTTTT
D: TRBD2; size: -; V: TRBV9; J: TRBJ2-1; CDR3: CASSVGGLRAKDEQFF; DNA: TGTGCCAGCAGCGTAGGGGGACTACGGGCCAAGGATGAGCAGTTCTTC
D: -; size: -; V: TRBV19; J: TRBJ1-5; CDR3: CASSIFNQPQHF; DNA: TGTGCCAGTAGTATCTTCAATCAGCCCCAGCATTTT
D: -; size: -; V: TRBV5-1; J: TRBJ2-7; CDR3: CASSLGDATHEQYF; DNA: TGCGCCAGCAGCTTAGGGGACGCCACCCACGAGCAGTACTTC
D: -; size: -; V: TRBV12-3/TRBV12-4; J: TRBJ2-7; CDR3: CASCLGFGEQYF; DNA: TGTGCCAGCTGCCTCGGTTTCGGCGAGCAGTACTTC
D: TRBD2; size: few; V: TRBV2; J: TRBJ2-1; CDR3: CASRTTSGGYNEQFF; DNA: TGTGCCAGCAGGACGACTAGCGGGGGATACAATGAGCAGTTCTTC
D: -; size: few; V: TRBV7-2; J: TRBJ2-3; CDR3: CASSSGSTDTQYF; DNA: TGTGCCAGCAGCTCGGGGAGCACAGATACGCAGTATTTT
D: -; size: -; V: TRBV5-1; J: TRBJ2-1; CDR3: CASSFEPGPTGEQFF; DNA: TGCGCCAGCAGCTTTGAGCCGGGACCCACGGGGGAGCAGTTCTTC
D: -; size: many; V: TRBV9; J: TRBJ2-5; CDR3: CASSPGRGFQETQYF; DNA: TGTGCCAGCAGCCCAGGTCGAGGGTTCCAAGAGACCCAGTACTTC